This T cell receptor beta chain was retrieved from a study of cytomegalovirus exposure and HLA in healthy donors. The germline V gene has CDR1 SEHNR and CDR2 FQNEAQ (reference sequence). Trimming stripped 4 bases from V and 5 bases from J, with 17 bases between. The CDR3 spans 15 residues. PCR employed 60 Vbeta and 13 Jbeta primers. Profiling relied on immunoSEQ multiplex PCR, and the TCRdb table lists in-frame clones only, not all of them. This sample's clone table lists 150,000 or so clones. V gene TRBV7-9 combines with J gene TRBJ2-5; D perhaps matches TRBD1 (6 bases). The sequence derives from a woman aged 40 to 50 in good health and CMV-seropositive. The sample comprised PBMCs. CDR3 DNA: TGTGCCAGCAGCTACGGCGACAGGTCCAGTGAGACCCAGTACTTC. It yields the protein CASSYGDRSSETQYF.